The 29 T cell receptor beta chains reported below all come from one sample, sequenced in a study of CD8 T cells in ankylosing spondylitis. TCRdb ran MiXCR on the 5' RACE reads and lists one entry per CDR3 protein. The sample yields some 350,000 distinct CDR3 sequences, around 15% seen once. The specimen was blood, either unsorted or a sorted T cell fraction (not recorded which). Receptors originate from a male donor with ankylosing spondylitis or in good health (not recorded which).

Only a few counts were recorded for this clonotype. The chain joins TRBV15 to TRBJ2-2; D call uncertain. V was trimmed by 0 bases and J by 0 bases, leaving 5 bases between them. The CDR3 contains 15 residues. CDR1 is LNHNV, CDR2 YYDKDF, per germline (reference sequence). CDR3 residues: CATSRDRANTGELFF. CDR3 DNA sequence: TGTGCCACCAGCAGAGATCGGGCGAACACCGGGGAGCTGTTTTTT.

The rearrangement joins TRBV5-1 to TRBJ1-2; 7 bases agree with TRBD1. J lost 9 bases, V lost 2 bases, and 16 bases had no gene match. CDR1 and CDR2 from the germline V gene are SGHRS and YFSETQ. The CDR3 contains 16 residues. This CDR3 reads CASSFLLGQVDWSYTF. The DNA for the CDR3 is TGCGCCAGCAGCTTCTTGCTCGGACAGGTCGACTGGAGCTACACCTTC.

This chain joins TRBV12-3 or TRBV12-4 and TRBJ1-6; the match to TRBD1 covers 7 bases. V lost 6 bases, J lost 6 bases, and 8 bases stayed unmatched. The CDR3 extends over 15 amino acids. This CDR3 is CASSHDRVFNSPLHF. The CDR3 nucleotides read TGTGCCAGCAGCCATGACAGGGTCTTTAATTCACCCCTCCACTTT.

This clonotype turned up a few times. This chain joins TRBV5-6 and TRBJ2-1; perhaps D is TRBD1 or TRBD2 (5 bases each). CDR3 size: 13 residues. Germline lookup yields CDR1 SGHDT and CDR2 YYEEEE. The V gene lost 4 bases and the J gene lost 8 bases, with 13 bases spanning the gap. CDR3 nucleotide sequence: TGTGCCAGCAGCACCGGGACGAAGGATGAGCAGTTCTTC. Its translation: CASSTGTKDEQFF.

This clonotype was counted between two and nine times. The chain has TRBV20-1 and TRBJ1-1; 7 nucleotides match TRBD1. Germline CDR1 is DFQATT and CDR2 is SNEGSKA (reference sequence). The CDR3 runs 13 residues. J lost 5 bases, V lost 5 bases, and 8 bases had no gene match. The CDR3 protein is CSACRGGGTEAFF. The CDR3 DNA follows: TGCAGTGCTTGCAGAGGGGGCGGGACTGAAGCTTTCTTT.

CDR3 loop: CASSHKNRATNEKLFF. The CDR3, as DNA: TGTGCCAGCAGCCACAAAAACAGAGCAACTAATGAAAAACTGTTTTTT. The chain recombines TRBV3-1 with TRBJ1-4; D unclear. Germline CDR1 reads LGHDT; CDR2 reads YNNKEL (reference sequence). The CDR3 is 16 residues long. The germline V and J ends were trimmed by 3 bases and 0 bases, with 11 bases remaining between them.

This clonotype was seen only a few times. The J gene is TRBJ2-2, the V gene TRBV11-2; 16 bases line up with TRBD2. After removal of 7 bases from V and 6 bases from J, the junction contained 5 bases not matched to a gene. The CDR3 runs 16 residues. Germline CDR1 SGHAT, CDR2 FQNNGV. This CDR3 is CASKGLAGGHPGELFF. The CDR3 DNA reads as TGTGCCAGCAAGGGACTAGCGGGAGGGCACCCCGGGGAGCTGTTTTTT.

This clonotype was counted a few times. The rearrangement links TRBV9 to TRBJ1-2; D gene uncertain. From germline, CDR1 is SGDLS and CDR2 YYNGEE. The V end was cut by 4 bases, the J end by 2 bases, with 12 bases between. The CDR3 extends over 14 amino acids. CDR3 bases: TGTGCCAGCAGCCCCCGACAAGGAAACTATGGCTACACCTTC. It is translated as CASSPRQGNYGYTF.

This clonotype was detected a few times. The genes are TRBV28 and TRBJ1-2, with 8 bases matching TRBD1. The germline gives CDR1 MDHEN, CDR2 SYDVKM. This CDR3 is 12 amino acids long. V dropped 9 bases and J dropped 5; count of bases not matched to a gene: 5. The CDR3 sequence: CASQTGGYGYTF. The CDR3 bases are TGTGCCAGTCAAACAGGGGGGTATGGCTACACCTTC.

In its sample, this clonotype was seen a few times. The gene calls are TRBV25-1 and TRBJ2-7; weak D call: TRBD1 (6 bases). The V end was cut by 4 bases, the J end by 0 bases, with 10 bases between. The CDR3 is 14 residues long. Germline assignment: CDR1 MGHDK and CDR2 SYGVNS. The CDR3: CASSGQVSSYEQYF. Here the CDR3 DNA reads TGTGCCAGCAGTGGACAGGTGAGCTCCTACGAGCAGTACTTC.

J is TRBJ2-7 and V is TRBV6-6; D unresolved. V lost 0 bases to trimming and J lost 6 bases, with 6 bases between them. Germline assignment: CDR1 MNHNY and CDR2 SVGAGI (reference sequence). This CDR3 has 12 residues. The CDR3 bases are TGTGCCAGCAGTTACTCAGAGGTCGAGCAGTACTTC. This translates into CASSYSEVEQYF.

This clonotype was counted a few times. CDR3 in amino acids: CASSPAGNSNQPQHF. DNA for the CDR3: TGTGCCAGCTCCCCGGCCGGGAATAGCAATCAGCCCCAGCATTTT. The rearrangement joins TRBV18 to TRBJ1-5; no firm D call. Germline values: CDR1 KGHSH, CDR2 LQKENI. V lost 6 bases to trimming and J lost 0 bases, with 12 bases between them. The CDR3 is made up of 15 amino acids.

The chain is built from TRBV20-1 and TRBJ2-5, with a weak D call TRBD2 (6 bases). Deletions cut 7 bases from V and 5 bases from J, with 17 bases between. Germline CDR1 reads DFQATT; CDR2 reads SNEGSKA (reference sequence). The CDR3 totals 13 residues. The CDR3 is CSGSSEVRETQYF. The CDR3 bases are TGCAGTGGTTCTAGCGAAGTGAGGGAGACCCAGTACTTC.

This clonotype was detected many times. The CDR3 region is CASSSYTGTNSNQPQHF. The CDR3 DNA reads TGTGCCAGCAGTTCGTACACCGGGACAAATAGCAATCAGCCCCAGCATTTT. The V gene is TRBV6-5, the J gene TRBJ1-5; TRBD1 is a possible D gene (6 bases). The length of the CDR3 is 17 residues. V dropped 4 bases and J dropped 0 bases, with 16 bases sitting between them. Germline assignment: CDR1 MNHEY and CDR2 SVGAGI.

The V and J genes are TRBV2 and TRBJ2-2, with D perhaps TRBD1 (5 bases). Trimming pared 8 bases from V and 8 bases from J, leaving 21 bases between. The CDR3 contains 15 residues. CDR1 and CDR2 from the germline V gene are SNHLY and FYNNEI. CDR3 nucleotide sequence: TGTGCCAGCGAGCTAGGGGCCGCCGGCGGTGGGGAGCTGTTTTTT. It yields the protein CASELGAAGGGELFF.

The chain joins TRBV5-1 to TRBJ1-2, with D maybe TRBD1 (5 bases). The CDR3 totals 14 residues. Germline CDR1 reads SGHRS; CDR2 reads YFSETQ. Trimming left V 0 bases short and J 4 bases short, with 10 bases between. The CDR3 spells CASSLGQILYGYTF. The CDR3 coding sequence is TGCGCCAGCAGCTTGGGACAGATACTCTATGGCTACACCTTC.

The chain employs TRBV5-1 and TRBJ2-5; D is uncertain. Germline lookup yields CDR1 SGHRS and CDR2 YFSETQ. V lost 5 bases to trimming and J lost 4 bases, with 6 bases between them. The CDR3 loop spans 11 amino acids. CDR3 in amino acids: CASSKGETQYF. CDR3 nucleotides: TGCGCCAGCAGTAAGGGAGAGACCCAGTACTTC.

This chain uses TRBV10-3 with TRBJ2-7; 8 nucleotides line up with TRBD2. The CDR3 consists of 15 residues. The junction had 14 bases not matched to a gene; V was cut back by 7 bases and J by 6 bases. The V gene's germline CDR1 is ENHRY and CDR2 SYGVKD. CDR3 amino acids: CAITRGGTSSLEQYF. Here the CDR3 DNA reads TGTGCCATCACCCGGGGGGGAACTTCGTCCCTCGAGCAGTACTTC.

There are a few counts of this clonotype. The CDR3 reads CASSEESKGHYGYTF. The CDR3 nucleotides read TGCGCCAGCAGTGAGGAGTCTAAGGGGCACTATGGCTACACCTTC. The chain employs TRBV10-2 and TRBJ1-2; D is perhaps TRBD1 (5 bases). Trimming took off 2 bases at V and 3 bases at J, with 13 bases between the two ends. Germline-derived CDR1 and CDR2 are WSHSY and SAAADI. The CDR3 contains 15 residues.

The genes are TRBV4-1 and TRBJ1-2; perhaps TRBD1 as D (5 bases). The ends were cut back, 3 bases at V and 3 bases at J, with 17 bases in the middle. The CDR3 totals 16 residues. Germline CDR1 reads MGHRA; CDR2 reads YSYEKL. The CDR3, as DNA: TGCGCCAGCAGCCACGGCCAGGGCACATTCGACTATGGCTACACCTTC. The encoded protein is CASSHGQGTFDYGYTF.

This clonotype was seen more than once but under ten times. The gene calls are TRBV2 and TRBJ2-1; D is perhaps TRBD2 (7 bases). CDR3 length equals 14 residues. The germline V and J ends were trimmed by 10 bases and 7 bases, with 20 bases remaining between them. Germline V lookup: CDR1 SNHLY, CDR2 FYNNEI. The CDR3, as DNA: TGTGCCACCAAGGGGGGGGGGTCTCTTAATGAGCAGTTCTTC. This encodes CATKGGGSLNEQFF.

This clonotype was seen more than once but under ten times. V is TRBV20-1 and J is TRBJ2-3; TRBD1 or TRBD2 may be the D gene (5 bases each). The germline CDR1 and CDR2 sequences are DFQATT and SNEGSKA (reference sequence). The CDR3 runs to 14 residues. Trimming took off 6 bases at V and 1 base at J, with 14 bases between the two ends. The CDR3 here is CSASPGDGTDTQYF. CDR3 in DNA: TGCAGTGCGAGTCCCGGGGACGGCACAGATACGCAGTATTTT.

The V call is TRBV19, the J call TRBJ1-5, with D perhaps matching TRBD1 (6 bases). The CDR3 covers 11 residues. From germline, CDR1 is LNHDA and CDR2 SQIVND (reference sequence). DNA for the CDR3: TGTGCTGGGGGCTCCAATCAGCCCCAGCATTTT. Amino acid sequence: CAGGSNQPQHF.

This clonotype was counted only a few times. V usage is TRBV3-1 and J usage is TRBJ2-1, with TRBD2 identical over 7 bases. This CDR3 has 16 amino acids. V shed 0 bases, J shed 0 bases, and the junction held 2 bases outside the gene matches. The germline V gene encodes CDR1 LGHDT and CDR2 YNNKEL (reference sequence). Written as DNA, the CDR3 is TGTGCCAGCAGCCAAGAAGGGACTATCTCCTACAATGAGCAGTTCTTC. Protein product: CASSQEGTISYNEQFF.

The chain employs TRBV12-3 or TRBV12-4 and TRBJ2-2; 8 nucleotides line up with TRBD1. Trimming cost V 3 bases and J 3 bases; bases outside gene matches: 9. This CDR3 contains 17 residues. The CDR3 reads CASSFPARGRHTGELFF. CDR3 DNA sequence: TGTGCCAGCAGTTTTCCGGCCAGGGGGCGGCACACCGGGGAGCTGTTTTTT.

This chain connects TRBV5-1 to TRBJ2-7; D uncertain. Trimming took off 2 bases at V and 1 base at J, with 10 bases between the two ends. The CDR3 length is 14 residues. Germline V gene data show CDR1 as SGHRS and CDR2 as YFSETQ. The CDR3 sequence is CASSFRDKSYEQYF. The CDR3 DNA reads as TGCGCCAGCAGCTTTCGCGACAAATCCTACGAGCAGTACTTC.

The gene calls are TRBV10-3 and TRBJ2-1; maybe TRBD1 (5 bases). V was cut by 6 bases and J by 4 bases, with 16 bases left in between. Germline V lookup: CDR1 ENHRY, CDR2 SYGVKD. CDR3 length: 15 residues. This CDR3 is CAISEEGVSYNEQFF. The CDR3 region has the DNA TGTGCCATCAGCGAGGAAGGGGTCTCTTACAATGAGCAGTTCTTC.

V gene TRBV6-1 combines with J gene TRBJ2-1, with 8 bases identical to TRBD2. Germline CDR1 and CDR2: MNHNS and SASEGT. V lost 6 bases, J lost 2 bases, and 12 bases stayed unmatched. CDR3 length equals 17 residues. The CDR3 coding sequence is TGTGCCAGCAGACTAGCGGCTACTGGGGGGCCCTACAATGAGCAGTTCTTC. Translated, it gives CASRLAATGGPYNEQFF.

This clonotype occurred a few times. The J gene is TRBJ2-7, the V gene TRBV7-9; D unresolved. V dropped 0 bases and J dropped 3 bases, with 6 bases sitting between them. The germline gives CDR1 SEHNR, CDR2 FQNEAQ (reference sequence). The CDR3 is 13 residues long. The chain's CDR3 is CASSLAWRYEQYF. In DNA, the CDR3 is TGTGCCAGCAGCTTAGCTTGGCGCTACGAGCAGTACTTC.